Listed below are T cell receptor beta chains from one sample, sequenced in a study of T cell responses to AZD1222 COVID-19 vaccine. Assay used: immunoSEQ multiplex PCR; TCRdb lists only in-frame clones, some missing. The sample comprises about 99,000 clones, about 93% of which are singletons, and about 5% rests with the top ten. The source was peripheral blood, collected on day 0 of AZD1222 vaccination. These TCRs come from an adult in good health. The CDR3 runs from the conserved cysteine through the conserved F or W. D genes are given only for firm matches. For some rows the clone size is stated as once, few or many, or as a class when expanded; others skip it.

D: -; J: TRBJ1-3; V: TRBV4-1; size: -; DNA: TGCGCCAGCAGCCAAGGTAGGATGGCTGGAAACACCATATATTTT; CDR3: CASSQGRMAGNTIYF
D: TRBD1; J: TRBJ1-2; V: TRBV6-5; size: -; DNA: TGTGCCAGCAGTTTCACCCGGGACAGCGTAGTCTATGGCTACACCTTC; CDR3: CASSFTRDSVVYGYTF
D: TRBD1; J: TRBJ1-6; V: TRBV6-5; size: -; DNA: TGTGCCAGCAGTTCTCTGGACAGGGTGAATTCACCCCTCCACTTT; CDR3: CASSSLDRVNSPLHF
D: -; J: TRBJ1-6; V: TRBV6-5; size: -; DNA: TGTGCCAGCAGTTTTCGAAGCTCCTATAATTCACCCCTCCACTTT; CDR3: CASSFRSSYNSPLHF
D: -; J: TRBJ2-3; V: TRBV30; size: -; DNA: TGTGCCTGGAGTGCCGGACTTGCGGGAGATACGCAGTATTTT; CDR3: CAWSAGLAGDTQYF
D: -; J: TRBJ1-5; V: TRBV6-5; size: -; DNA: TGTGCCAGCAGTTACTCTTATGGTCAGCCCCAGCATTTT; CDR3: CASSYSYGQPQHF
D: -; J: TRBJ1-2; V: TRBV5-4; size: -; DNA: TGTGCCAGCAGCTTGTCCCCCTCGGGGAAATACACCTTC; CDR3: CASSLSPSGKYTF
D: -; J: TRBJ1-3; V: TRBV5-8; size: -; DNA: TGTGCCAGCACCCGGGGGACCTCTGGAAACACCATATATTTT; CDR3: CASTRGTSGNTIYF
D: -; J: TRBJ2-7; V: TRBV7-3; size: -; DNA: TGTGCCAGCAGCTTATACCCGACGGGACCCGAGCAGTACTTC; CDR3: CASSLYPTGPEQYF
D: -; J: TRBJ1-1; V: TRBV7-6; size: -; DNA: TGTGCCAGCAGCTCGACCAAGAACACTGAAGCTTTCTTT; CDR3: CASSSTKNTEAFF
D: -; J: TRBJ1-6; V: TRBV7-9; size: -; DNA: TGTGCCAGCAACCCTGTTGGGAGTTCACCCCTCCACTTT; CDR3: CASNPVGSSPLHF
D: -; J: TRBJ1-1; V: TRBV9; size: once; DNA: TGTGCCAGCAGCTCAGGGACGGGTGAAGCTTTCTTT; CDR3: CASSSGTGEAFF
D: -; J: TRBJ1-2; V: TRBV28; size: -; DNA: TGTGCCGCCCGGGGGGGACACAACTATGGCTACACCTTC; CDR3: CAARGGHNYGYTF
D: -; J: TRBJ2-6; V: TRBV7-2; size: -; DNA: TGTGCCAGCAGCTTCAGATCTGGGGCCAACGTCCTGACTTTC; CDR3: CASSFRSGANVLTF
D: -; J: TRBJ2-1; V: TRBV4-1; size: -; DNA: TGCGCCAGCAGCCAAGATTTCGATGAGCAGTTCTTC; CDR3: CASSQDFDEQFF
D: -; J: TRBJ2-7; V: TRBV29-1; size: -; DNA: TGCAGCGTTGATATCTACGGAAGAAGGGGGGAGCAGTACTTC; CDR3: CSVDIYGRRGEQYF
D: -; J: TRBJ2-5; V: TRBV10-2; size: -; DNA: TGCGCCAGCAGTGAGTGGGCGGCACCATACCAAGAGACCCAGTACTTC; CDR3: CASSEWAAPYQETQYF
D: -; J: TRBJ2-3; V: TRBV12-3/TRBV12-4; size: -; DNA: TGTGCCAGCAGTTTAAAAGGGGATACGCAGTATTTT; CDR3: CASSLKGDTQYF
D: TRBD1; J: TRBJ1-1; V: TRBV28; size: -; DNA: TGTGCCAGCAGTTTAGGGACAGTAAACACTGAAGCTTTCTTT; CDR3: CASSLGTVNTEAFF
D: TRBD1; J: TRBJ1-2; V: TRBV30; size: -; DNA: TGTGCCTGGATCCCGCGGCACAGGGGGCCAGACTATGGCTACACCTTC; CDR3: CAWIPRHRGPDYGYTF
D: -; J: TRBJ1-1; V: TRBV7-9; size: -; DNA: TGTGCCAGCAGCCCTCCCAGTCTCAACACTGAAGCTTTCTTT; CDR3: CASSPPSLNTEAFF
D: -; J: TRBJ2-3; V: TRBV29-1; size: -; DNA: TGCAGCGCCAGGGAGACTAGCACAGATACGCAGTATTTT; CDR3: CSARETSTDTQYF
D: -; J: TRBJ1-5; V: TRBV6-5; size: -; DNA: TGTGCCAGCAGCGGAATCGGCAATCAGCCCCAGCATTTT; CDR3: CASSGIGNQPQHF
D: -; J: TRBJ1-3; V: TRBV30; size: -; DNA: TGTGCCTGGGGACCGAGATTACACTCTGGAAACACCATATATTTT; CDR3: CAWGPRLHSGNTIYF
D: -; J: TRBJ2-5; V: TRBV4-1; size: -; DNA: TGCGCCAGCAGCCAAGATTGGTTAGTAGAGGAGACCCAGTACTTC; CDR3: CASSQDWLVEETQYF
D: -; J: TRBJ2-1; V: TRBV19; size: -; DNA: TGTGCCAGTAGTTTACGGACACGAAGAGTCTACAATGAGCAGTTCTTC; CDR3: CASSLRTRRVYNEQFF
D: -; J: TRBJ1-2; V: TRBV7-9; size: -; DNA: TGTGCCAGCAGCTCTTCGAGAGGGGAAAACTATGGCTACACCTTC; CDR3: CASSSSRGENYGYTF
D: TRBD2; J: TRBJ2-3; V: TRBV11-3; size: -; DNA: TGTGCCAGGACTAGCGACACAGATACGCAGTATTTT; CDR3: CARTSDTDTQYF
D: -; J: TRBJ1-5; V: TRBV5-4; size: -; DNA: TGTGCCAGCAGCGAGGGGCTATCAGGGAACCAGCCCCAGCATTTT; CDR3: CASSEGLSGNQPQHF
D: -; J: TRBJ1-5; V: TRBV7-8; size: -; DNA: TGTGCCAGCAGCTTAGCAAGAAGACCAAGGAATCAGCCCCAGCATTTT; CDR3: CASSLARRPRNQPQHF
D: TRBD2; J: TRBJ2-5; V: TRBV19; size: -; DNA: TGTGCCAGTAGTTTAGCGGGAGTGGGGGAGACCCAGTACTTC; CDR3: CASSLAGVGETQYF
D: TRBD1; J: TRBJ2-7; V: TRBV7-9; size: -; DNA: TGTGCCAGCAGCCCCGGGACAGGGGACAGGGACGAGCAGTACTTC; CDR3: CASSPGTGDRDEQYF
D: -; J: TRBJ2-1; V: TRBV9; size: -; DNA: TGTGCCAGCAGCGTAGGGGGGAGTCGAAATGAGCAGTTCTTC; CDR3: CASSVGGSRNEQFF
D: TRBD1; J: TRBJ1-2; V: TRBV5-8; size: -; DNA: TGTGCCAGCAGCTTGAGGACAGGGGGCAATGGCTACACCTTC; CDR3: CASSLRTGGNGYTF
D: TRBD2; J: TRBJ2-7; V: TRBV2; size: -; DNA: TGTGCCAGCAGCCCTAGCGGTTTAACCTACGAGCAGTACTTC; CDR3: CASSPSGLTYEQYF
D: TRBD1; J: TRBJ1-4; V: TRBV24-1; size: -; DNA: TGTGCCACCAGTGACTCGACAGGGGCGGTTGAAAAACTGTTTTTT; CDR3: CATSDSTGAVEKLFF
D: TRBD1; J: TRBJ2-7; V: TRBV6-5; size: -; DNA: TGTGCCAGCAGTTACTCCGGGACAGGTCTCAGAGAGCAGTACTTC; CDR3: CASSYSGTGLREQYF
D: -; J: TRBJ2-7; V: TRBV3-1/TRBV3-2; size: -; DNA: TGTGCCAGCAGCATACGGACTGGGCGGGGTTACGAGCAGTACTTC; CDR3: CASSIRTGRGYEQYF
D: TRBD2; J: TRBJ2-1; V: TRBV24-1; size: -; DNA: TGTGCCACCAGTGATCCAAACCAGCGGGAGGGCCGGAATGAGCAGTTCTTC; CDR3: CATSDPNQREGRNEQFF
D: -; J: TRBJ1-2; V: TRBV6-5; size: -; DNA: TGTGCCAGCAGCCTAGGGAGTTTAGACTATGGCTACACCTTC; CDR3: CASSLGSLDYGYTF
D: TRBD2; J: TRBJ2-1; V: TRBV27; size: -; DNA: TGTGCCAGCAGCGGGACTAGCGGTGAGCAGTTCTTC; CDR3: CASSGTSGEQFF
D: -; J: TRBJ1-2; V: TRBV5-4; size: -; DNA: TGTGCCAGCAGCTTGGGCCCTCTGGGCTATGGCTACACCTTC; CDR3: CASSLGPLGYGYTF
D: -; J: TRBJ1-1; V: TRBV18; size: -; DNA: TGTGCCAGCTCAGCCCCTGGCGGTTGGGGCATGAACACTGAAGCTTTCTTT; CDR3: CASSAPGGWGMNTEAFF
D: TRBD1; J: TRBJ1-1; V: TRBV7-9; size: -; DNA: TGTGCCAGCAGCCCCTCGGCAGGGGGTAACACTGAAGCTTTCTTT; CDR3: CASSPSAGGNTEAFF
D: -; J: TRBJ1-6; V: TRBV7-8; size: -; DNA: TGTGCCAGCAGCTCACAGGCAATCCTGGATTCACCCCTCCACTTT; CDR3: CASSSQAILDSPLHF
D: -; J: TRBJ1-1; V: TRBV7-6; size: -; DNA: TGTGCCAGCAGTTTAGGGAAAGCGAACACTGAAGCTTTCTTT; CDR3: CASSLGKANTEAFF
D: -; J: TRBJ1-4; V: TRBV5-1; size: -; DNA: TGCGCCAGCAGCCCCCAAGCGCCTAATGAAAAACTGTTTTTT; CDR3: CASSPQAPNEKLFF
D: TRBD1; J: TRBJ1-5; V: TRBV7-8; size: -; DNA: TGTGCCAGCAGCCCAACCCCGGGACAGGGTAACCAGCCCCAGCATTTT; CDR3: CASSPTPGQGNQPQHF
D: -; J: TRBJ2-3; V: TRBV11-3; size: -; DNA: TGTGCCAGCAGCACGGGCTCGGCGGCAGATACGCAGTATTTT; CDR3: CASSTGSAADTQYF
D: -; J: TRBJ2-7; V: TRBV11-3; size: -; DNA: TGTGCCAGCAGCTTAAAGGGCTGGAGGACTTCACATAACTCCTACGAGCAGTACTTC; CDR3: CASSLKGWRTSHNSYEQYF
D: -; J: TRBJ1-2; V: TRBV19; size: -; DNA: TGTGCCAGTTACGACTGGATATCTAACTATGGCTACACCTTC; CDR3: CASYDWISNYGYTF
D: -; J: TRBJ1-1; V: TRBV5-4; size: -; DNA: TGTGCCAGCAGCCGGAGGGGGGGAAACACTGAAGCTTTCTTT; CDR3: CASSRRGGNTEAFF
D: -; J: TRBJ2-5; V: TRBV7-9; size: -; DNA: TGTGCCAGCAGCTTAGGGTCCCTGAGGGAGACCCAGTACTTC; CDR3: CASSLGSLRETQYF
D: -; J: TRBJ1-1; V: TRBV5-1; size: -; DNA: TGCGCCAGCAGCTTTGAGGCTGAAGCTTTCTTT; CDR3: CASSFEAEAFF
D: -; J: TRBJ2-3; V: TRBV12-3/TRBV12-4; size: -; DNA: TGTGCCAGCAGTCCAACTAGAGATACGCAGTATTTT; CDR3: CASSPTRDTQYF
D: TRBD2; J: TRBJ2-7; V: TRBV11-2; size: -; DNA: TGTGCCAGCAGTTCACCGGGACAGGCCGACCCCGGGACTAGCGGGAGGGCCCCCTACGAGCAGTACTTC; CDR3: CASSSPGQADPGTSGRAPYEQYF
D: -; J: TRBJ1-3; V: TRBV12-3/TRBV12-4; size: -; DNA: TGTGCCAGCAGCAATGGGGAGACAGATTATTTT; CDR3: CASSNGETDYF